The 32 T cell receptor beta chains in this list originate from one sample, sequenced in a study of T cell repertoires in cytomegalovirus infection. No cognate antigen is known for these TCRs. TCRdb reprocessed the reads with MiXCR, giving one entry per CDR3 protein. The table lists about 890,000 distinct CDR3 sequences, 30% to 40% of them singletons. The specimen comprised cultured CD8+ T cells from PBMCs, sampled from culture after CMV antigen stimulation. These receptors were collected from a human donor in good health (CMV status not recorded). Some clones in this sample may be carry-over from other donors' samples.

This clonotype has a count of ten or more. The chain employs TRBV2 and TRBJ1-5; 8 bases match TRBD1. CDR1 is SNHLY and CDR2 is FYNNEI in the germline V gene. The junction had 18 bases not matched to a gene; V was cut back by 7 bases and J by 7 bases. The CDR3 totals 17 residues. The CDR3 DNA is TGTGCCAGCAAGCCCGGTGAGCCCAAGGACAGGGAACAGCCCCAGCATTTT. Its translation is CASKPGEPKDREQPQHF.

In its sample, this clonotype was seen many times. The V and J genes are TRBV7-8 and TRBJ2-3; no clear D gene. V dropped 0 bases and J dropped 0 bases, with 13 bases sitting between them. The CDR3 loop spans 17 amino acids. Germline V gene lookup returns CDR1 SGHVS and CDR2 FQNEAQ. The CDR3 DNA reads as TGTGCCAGCAGCTTAGCTCCGGGCACCCCAAGCACAGATACGCAGTATTTT. Its protein is CASSLAPGTPSTDTQYF.

This clonotype was picked up many times. V and J are TRBV7-2 and TRBJ2-3, with D possibly matching TRBD2 (6 bases). The CDR3 sequence is 18 residues long. V was shortened by 2 bases and J by 0 bases, with 18 bases between the two germline ends. CDR1 SGHTA and CDR2 FQGNSA come from the germline V gene. The CDR3 DNA follows: TGTGCCAGCAGCTTAAACGGAGCAGGTGGGGGGAGCACAGATACGCAGTATTTT. The encoded protein is CASSLNGAGGGSTDTQYF.

This clonotype has more than one count but fewer than ten. The rearrangement links TRBV5-1 to TRBJ2-3, with 16 bases lining up with TRBD2. Germline V gene sequence: CDR1 SGHRS, CDR2 YFSETQ. This CDR3 spans 16 amino acids. The V gene end was trimmed by 3 bases and the J gene end by 6 bases; junction bases not matched to a gene: 4. CDR3 residues: CASSSGLAGGLDTQYF. The CDR3 DNA reads as TGCGCCAGCAGCTCGGGACTAGCGGGGGGGCTGGATACGCAGTATTTT.

This clonotype was detected once. The chain has TRBV20-1 and TRBJ1-5, with a possible D match to TRBD1 (6 bases). The CDR3 spans 14 residues. Germline CDR1 is DFQATT and CDR2 is SNEGSKA (reference sequence). V gave up 4 bases and J gave up 6 bases, with 16 bases separating them. CDR3 coding DNA: TGCAGTGCTAATTCGGCAGGGGCGGTTCAGCCCCAGCATTTT. Translation gives CSANSAGAVQPQHF.

The CDR3 loop reads CASSIAPGQNRAEAFF. As DNA, the CDR3 is TGTGCCAGTAGTATAGCGCCGGGACAGAACAGGGCTGAAGCTTTCTTT. The chain carries TRBV19 and TRBJ1-1, with 7 bases lining up with TRBD1. Germline V gene lookup returns CDR1 LNHDA and CDR2 SQIVND (reference sequence). V lost 1 base and J lost 6; bases outside the gene matches: 11. The CDR3 sequence is 16 residues long.

This clonotype has more than one count but fewer than ten. The CDR3 sequence: CATGVVSYGYTF. Here the CDR3 DNA reads TGTGCCACTGGAGTAGTGAGCTATGGCTACACCTTC. The gene calls are TRBV19 and TRBJ1-2, with D hard to call. The germline CDR1 and CDR2 sequences are LNHDA and SQIVND (reference sequence). Trimming removed 10 bases from V and 4 bases from J, with 13 bases in between. This CDR3 region has 12 residues.

The table lists this clonotype with a few counts. The gene calls are TRBV19 and TRBJ2-1; D is tentatively TRBD1 or TRBD2 (5 bases each). Germline lookup yields CDR1 LNHDA and CDR2 SQIVND (reference sequence). The CDR3 consists of 14 residues. Trimming removed 5 bases at V and 4 bases at J, with 12 bases between. CDR3 nucleotide sequence: TGTGCCAGTAGTGGGGGAAGGTTTTACAATGAGCAGTTCTTC. Protein: CASSGGRFYNEQFF.

V usage is TRBV11-2 and J usage is TRBJ2-2; perhaps TRBD2 as D (5 bases). The CDR3 is 14 residues long. CDR1 and CDR2 (germline): SGHAT, FQNNGV. V gave up 5 bases and J gave up 4 bases, with 11 bases separating them. CDR3 coding DNA: TGTGCCAGCAGCCCTAGCCTACTCACCGGGGAGCTGTTTTTT. Translating it yields CASSPSLLTGELFF. The full variable domain, its missing parts supplied by reference TRBV11-2 and TRBJ2-2, is EAGVAQSPRYKIIEKRQSVAFWCNPISGHATLYWYQQILGQGPKLLIQFQNNGVVDDSQLPKDRFSAERLKGVDSTLKIQPAKLEDSAVYLCASSPSLLTGELFFGEGSRLTVL.

This rearrangement joins TRBV19 to TRBJ1-2; D unresolved. The CDR3 has 16 residues. Per germline, CDR1 LNHDA and CDR2 SQIVND (reference sequence). Trimming took 4 bases from V and 4 from J, leaving 19 bases between them. DNA of the CDR3: TGTGCCAGTAGTACTCTCGGGCAGGAGGGAGCCTATGGCTACACCTTC. Translating it yields CASSTLGQEGAYGYTF.

This chain connects TRBV6-5 to TRBJ2-1, with a possible D match to TRBD2 (7 bases). Trimming took 10 bases from V and 6 from J, leaving 22 bases between them. The germline gives CDR1 MNHEY, CDR2 SVGAGI. This CDR3 comprises 15 residues. The CDR3 DNA reads as TGTGCCACCCTGATCGGGGGGCCGTTTCGCAATGAGCAGTTCTTC. Translating it yields CATLIGGPFRNEQFF.

The table lists this clonotype with many counts. V gene TRBV6-1 combines with J gene TRBJ1-1, with D unresolved. The V and J ends lost 6 bases and 1 base respectively, with 3 bases between them. The CDR3 is 11 residues long. CDR1 is MNHNS and CDR2 is SASEGT in the germline V gene. The CDR3 DNA follows: TGTGCCAGCAGGCCGAACACTGAAGCTTTCTTT. Encoded protein: CASRPNTEAFF.

This clonotype has only a few counts. This CDR3 reads CASSLPGGSGELFF. CDR3 nucleotides: TGTGCCAGCAGCTTGCCGGGGGGGTCCGGGGAGCTGTTTTTT. V is TRBV5-6 and J is TRBJ2-2; 8 nucleotides align to TRBD2. The CDR3 is made up of 14 amino acids. The germline CDR1 and CDR2 sequences are SGHDT and YYEEEE. Losses at the gene ends were 1 base for V and 6 bases for J; bases not matched to a gene: 2.

As for this clonotype: A much bigger clone sits one base away, suggesting this may be a read error. The chain links TRBV12-3 or TRBV12-4 to TRBJ1-2; 7 bases agree with TRBD1. Germline trimming cut 6 bases from V and 2 bases from J; bases unmatched to any gene: 15. This CDR3 comprises 17 residues. The chain's CDR3 is CASRSRDRYPTNYGYTF. The CDR3 DNA sequence: TGTGCCAGCAGGTCCCGGGACAGATATCCTACCAACTATGGCTACACCTTC.

The chain couples TRBV5-1 to TRBJ1-1, with D maybe TRBD1 (5 bases). The length of the CDR3 is 12 residues. Germline CDR1 and CDR2: SGHRS and YFSETQ. Trimming took off 1 base at V and 7 bases at J, with 8 bases between the two ends. CDR3 sequence (DNA): TGCGCCAGCAGCTTGTGGGGCATTGAAGCTTTCTTT. It yields the protein CASSLWGIEAFF.

This clonotype was seen more than once but under ten times. V usage is TRBV19 and J usage is TRBJ2-7; maybe TRBD2 (6 bases). With 3 bases removed from V and 2 bases from J, the gap between germline ends came to 11 bases. Germline V lookup: CDR1 LNHDA, CDR2 SQIVND (reference sequence). CDR3 length: 14 amino acids. The CDR3 sequence is CASSMSGGAYEQYF. CDR3 bases: TGTGCCAGTAGTATGTCCGGGGGTGCCTACGAGCAGTACTTC.

As regards this clonotype: This CDR3 is missing its conserved last phenylalanine or tryptophan, likely due to a read error. The V gene is TRBV7-8, the J gene TRBJ1-5, with D perhaps TRBD1 (6 bases). This CDR3 comprises 13 residues. CDR1 SGHVS and CDR2 FQNEAQ come from the germline V gene. Trimming pared 6 bases from V and 5 bases from J, leaving 11 bases between. This CDR3 is CASSLKGDQPQHS. CDR3 nucleotide sequence: TGTGCCAGCAGTCTTAAGGGGGATCAGCCCCAGCATTCT.

The sample holds a few counts of this clonotype. The genes are TRBV4-1 and TRBJ1-1; D is undetermined. CDR3 length: 15 residues. The V end was cut by 2 bases, the J end by 4 bases, with 14 bases between. The germline gives CDR1 MGHRA, CDR2 YSYEKL. The CDR3 is CASSQSPAGSTEAFF. The DNA for the CDR3 is TGCGCCAGCAGCCAATCCCCGGCGGGGTCCACTGAAGCTTTCTTT.

V gene TRBV12-3 or TRBV12-4 combines with J gene TRBJ1-5; D possibly corresponds to TRBD1 (6 bases). Trimming shortened V by 5 bases and J by 0 bases, and 17 bases separated the two germline ends. The CDR3 runs to 17 residues. Written as DNA, the CDR3 is TGTGCCAGCAGTGGAAACCAGGGGCGGCTTAGCAATCAGCCCCAGCATTTT. This encodes CASSGNQGRLSNQPQHF.

A few counts support this clonotype. The gene calls are TRBV4-1 and TRBJ2-7; 9 positions match TRBD1. Per germline, CDR1 MGHRA and CDR2 YSYEKL. This CDR3 contains 14 residues. V shed 0 bases, J shed 6 bases, and the junction held 3 bases outside the gene matches. The CDR3 coding sequence is TGCGCCAGCAGCCAAGATGGGGGACAGGGCGAGCAGTACGTC. This gives the protein CASSQDGGQGEQYV.

This clonotype showed up many times. The CDR3 sequence: CASSIRGTSNQPQHF. In DNA, the CDR3 is TGTGCCAGTAGTATAAGGGGAACTAGCAATCAGCCCCAGCATTTT. The chain combines TRBV19 with TRBJ1-5, with D possibly matching TRBD1 (5 bases). This CDR3 is built from 15 residues. Germline V gene sequence: CDR1 LNHDA, CDR2 SQIVND (reference sequence). Trimming shortened V by 2 bases and J by 0 bases, and 8 bases separated the two germline ends.

This clonotype occurred a few times. This rearrangement joins TRBV7-8 to TRBJ1-2, with D perhaps TRBD1 (5 bases). This CDR3 spans 17 amino acids. Germline V gene sequence: CDR1 SGHVS, CDR2 FQNEAQ. V was pared by 6 bases and J by 2 bases, with 22 bases between. This CDR3 is CASSSNALPRQNYGYTF. The CDR3 DNA reads as TGTGCCAGCAGTTCAAACGCTTTACCGAGACAGAACTATGGCTACACCTTC.

The table lists this clonotype with a few counts. The V and J genes are TRBV14 and TRBJ1-1; no firm D call. Germline loops: CDR1 SGHDN, CDR2 FVKESK. This CDR3 has 14 residues. The ends were cut back, 4 bases at V and 1 base at J, with 10 bases in the middle. The CDR3 here is CASSPSGQNTEAFF. As DNA, the CDR3 is TGTGCCAGCAGCCCCTCGGGCCAGAACACTGAAGCTTTCTTT.

This clonotype has more than one count but fewer than ten. The gene calls are TRBV28 and TRBJ2-1, with no clear D. In germline, CDR1 is MDHEN, CDR2 SYDVKM. Trimming took 7 bases from V and 1 from J, leaving 8 bases between them. The CDR3 spans 13 residues. The CDR3, as DNA: TGTGCCAGCAAGGAAGCATCCTACAATGAGCAGTTCTTC. Protein sequence: CASKEASYNEQFF.

The chain employs TRBV7-6 and TRBJ1-2; D ambiguous. V gave up 2 bases and J gave up 12 bases, with 7 bases separating them. Germline CDR1 is SGHVS and CDR2 is FNYEAQ. CDR3 size: 10 residues. The CDR3 DNA follows: TGTGCCAGCAGCTTACTAATCGACACCTTC. It translates to CASSLLIDTF.

This clonotype has a count of ten or more. CDR3 bases: TGTGCCAGCAGTTACTCGATTCGGGAGACCCAGTACTTC. It translates to CASSYSIRETQYF. V is TRBV6-5 and J is TRBJ2-5; D is uncertain. In germline, CDR1 is MNHEY, CDR2 SVGAGI. V gave up 0 bases and J gave up 5 bases, with 7 bases separating them. The CDR3 runs 13 residues.

The chain carries TRBV7-2 and TRBJ1-5; D is unresolved. This CDR3 comprises 16 residues. Per germline, CDR1 SGHTA and CDR2 FQGNSA. Trimming took off 2 bases at V and 9 bases at J, with 20 bases between the two ends. The CDR3 reads CASSLNGISEGRPQHF. The CDR3 coding sequence is TGTGCCAGCAGCTTAAACGGGATCAGTGAAGGTCGGCCCCAGCATTTT.

J is TRBJ2-7 and V is TRBV6-6, with a tentative D call TRBD2 (6 bases). Germline V gives CDR1 MNHNY, CDR2 SVGAGI (reference sequence). The CDR3 has 13 amino acids. Trimming shortened V by 4 bases and J by 2 bases, and 9 bases separated the two germline ends. The chain's CDR3 is CASSSGVPYEQYF. The CDR3 DNA reads TGTGCCAGCAGTTCGGGGGTTCCCTACGAGCAGTACTTC.

This clonotype has at least ten counts. The chain is built from TRBV12-3 or TRBV12-4 and TRBJ1-5, with TRBD1 as a possible D gene (6 bases). The CDR3 is 13 residues long. With 9 bases removed from V and 3 bases from J, the gap between germline ends came to 12 bases. CDR3 nucleotides: TGTGCCAGTTTCCAGGGGTACAATCAGCCCCAGCATTTT. Translation gives CASFQGYNQPQHF.

A word on this clonotype: A read error may explain this, as a much larger clone is one base away. This sequence joins TRBV7-9 and TRBJ2-7; D not certain. This CDR3 is 13 amino acids long. The V end lost 6 bases, the J end lost 3 bases, and 12 bases lay between the germline ends. The V gene's germline CDR1 is SEHNR and CDR2 FQNEAQ (reference sequence). The CDR3 nucleotides are TGTGCCAGCAGACCCGAAACACTCTACGAGCAGTACTTC. As protein: CASRPETLYEQYF.

This clonotype came up many times. This chain uses TRBV12-3 or TRBV12-4 with TRBJ1-4; no clear D gene. This CDR3 contains 15 residues. Trimming pared 1 base from V and 9 bases from J, leaving 15 bases between. The CDR3: CASSLDELLGKKLFF. As DNA, the CDR3 is TGTGCCAGCAGTTTAGACGAACTCCTCGGCAAAAAACTGTTTTTT.

With respect to this clonotype: One junction end disagrees with the germline gene, perhaps due to a read error. The rearrangement links TRBV7-8 to TRBJ2-2, with TRBD1 as a possible D gene (5 bases). Germline V CDR1 and CDR2: SGHVS, FQNEAQ. The CDR3 length is 12 residues. CDR3 in amino acids: CVSRVVTGELFF. The CDR3 nucleotides read TGTGTCAGCAGGGTAGTCACCGGGGAGCTGTTTTTT.